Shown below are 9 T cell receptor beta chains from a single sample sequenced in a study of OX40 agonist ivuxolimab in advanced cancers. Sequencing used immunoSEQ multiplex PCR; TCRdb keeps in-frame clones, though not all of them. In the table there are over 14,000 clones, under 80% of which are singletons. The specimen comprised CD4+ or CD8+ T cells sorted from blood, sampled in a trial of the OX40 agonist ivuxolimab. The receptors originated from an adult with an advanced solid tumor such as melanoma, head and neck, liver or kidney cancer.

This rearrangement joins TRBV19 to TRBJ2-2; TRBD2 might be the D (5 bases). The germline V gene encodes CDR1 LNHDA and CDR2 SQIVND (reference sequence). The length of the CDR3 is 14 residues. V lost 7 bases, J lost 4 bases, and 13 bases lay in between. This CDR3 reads CASTPSLGTGELFF. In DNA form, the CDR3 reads TGTGCCAGTACTCCTAGCTTGGGCACCGGGGAGCTGTTTTTT. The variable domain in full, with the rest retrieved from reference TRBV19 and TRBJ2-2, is DGGITQSPKYLFRKEGQNVTLSCEQNLNHDAMYWYRQDPGQGLRLIYYSQIVNDFQKGDIAEGYSVSREKKESFPLTVTSAQKNPTAFYLCASTPSLGTGELFFGEGSRLTVL.

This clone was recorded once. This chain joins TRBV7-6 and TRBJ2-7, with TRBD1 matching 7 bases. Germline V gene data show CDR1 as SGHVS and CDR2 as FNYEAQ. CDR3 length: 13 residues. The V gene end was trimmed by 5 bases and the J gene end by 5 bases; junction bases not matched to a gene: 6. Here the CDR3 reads CASSPDRVHEQYF. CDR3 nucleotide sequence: TGTGCCAGCAGCCCCGACAGGGTCCACGAGCAGTACTTC.

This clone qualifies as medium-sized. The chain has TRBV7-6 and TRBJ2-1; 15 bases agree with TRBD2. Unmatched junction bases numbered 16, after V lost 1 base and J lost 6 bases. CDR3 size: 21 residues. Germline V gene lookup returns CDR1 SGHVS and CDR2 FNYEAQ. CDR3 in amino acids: CASSLESPGLAGGPEGNEQFF. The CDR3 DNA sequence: TGTGCCAGCAGCTTAGAGTCCCCCGGACTAGCGGGAGGGCCTGAGGGCAATGAGCAGTTCTTC.

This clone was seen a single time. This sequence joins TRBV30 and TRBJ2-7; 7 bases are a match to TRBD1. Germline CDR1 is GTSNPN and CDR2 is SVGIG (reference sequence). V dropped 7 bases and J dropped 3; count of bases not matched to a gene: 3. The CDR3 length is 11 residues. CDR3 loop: CAFGTVYEQYF. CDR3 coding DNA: TGTGCCTTTGGGACAGTCTACGAGCAGTACTTC.

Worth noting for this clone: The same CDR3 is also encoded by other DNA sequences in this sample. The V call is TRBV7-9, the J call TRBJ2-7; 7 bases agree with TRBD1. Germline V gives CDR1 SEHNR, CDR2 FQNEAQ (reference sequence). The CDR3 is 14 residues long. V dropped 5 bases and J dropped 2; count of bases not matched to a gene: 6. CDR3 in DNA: TGTGCCAGCAGCCAGACAGGGATCACCTACGAGCAGTACTTC. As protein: CASSQTGITYEQYF.

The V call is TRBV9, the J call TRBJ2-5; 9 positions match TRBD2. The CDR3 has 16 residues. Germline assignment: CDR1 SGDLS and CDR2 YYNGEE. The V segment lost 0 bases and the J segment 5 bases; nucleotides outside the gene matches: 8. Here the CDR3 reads CASSVGVSGSVETQYF. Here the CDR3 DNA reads TGTGCCAGCAGCGTAGGGGTTAGCGGGAGCGTGGAGACCCAGTACTTC.

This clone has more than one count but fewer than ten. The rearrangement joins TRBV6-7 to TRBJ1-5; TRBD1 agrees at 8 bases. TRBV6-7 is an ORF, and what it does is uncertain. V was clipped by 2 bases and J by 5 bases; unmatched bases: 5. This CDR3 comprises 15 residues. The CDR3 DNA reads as TGTGCCAGCAGTTACAGGGCAGGGGGCGATCAGCCCCAGCATTTT. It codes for CASSYRAGGDQPQHF.

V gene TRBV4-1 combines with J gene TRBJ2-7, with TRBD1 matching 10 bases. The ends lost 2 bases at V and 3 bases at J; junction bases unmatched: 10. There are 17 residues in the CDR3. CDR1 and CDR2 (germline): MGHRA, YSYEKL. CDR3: CASSQLSGTGALYEQYF. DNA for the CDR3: TGCGCCAGCAGCCAACTATCCGGGACAGGGGCCCTCTACGAGCAGTACTTC.

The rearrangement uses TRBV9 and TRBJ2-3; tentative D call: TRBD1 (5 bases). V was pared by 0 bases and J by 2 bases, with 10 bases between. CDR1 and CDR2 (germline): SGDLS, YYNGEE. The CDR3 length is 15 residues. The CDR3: CASSVVGRVTDTQYF. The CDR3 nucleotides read TGTGCCAGCAGCGTAGTTGGCAGGGTCACAGATACGCAGTATTTT.